Listed below are T cell receptor beta chains from one sample, sequenced in a study of blood T cell repertoires in COVID-19. Clones were sequenced by immunoSEQ multiplex PCR, and TCRdb holds only the in-frame ones, with some missing. The sample holds roughly 250,000 clones, around 81% seen once. The source material was peripheral blood. The origin of the receptors is a woman aged 55 to 70 with active or convalescent COVID-19. Each CDR3 is given with its conserved first and last residue. The D gene is left open where the match is weak. Clone size is given for some rows only: seen once, a few or many times, or a class if the clone is expanded.

>.|13|TRBJ2-2|.|TRBV5-1
CASSLVDREELFF
TGCGCCAGCAGCTTGGTGGACAGAGAGGAGCTGTTTTTT
>.|15|TRBJ2-1|.|TRBV19
CASSIRRSSYNEQFF
TGTGCCAGTAGTATTCGGAGGAGCTCCTACAATGAGCAGTTCTTC
>TRBD2|17|TRBJ2-1|once|TRBV5-1
CASSHSGGTFSYNEQFF
TGCGCCAGCAGTCACAGCGGGGGGACCTTCTCCTACAATGAGCAGTTCTTC
>.|13|TRBJ2-3|.|TRBV7-3
CASSLNRGDTQYF
TGTGCCAGCAGCTTAAACCGAGGAGATACGCAGTATTTT
>TRBD1|14|TRBJ2-3|.|TRBV18
CASSRQGASDTQYF
TGTGCCAGCTCGCGACAGGGGGCATCAGATACGCAGTATTTT
>TRBD1|15|TRBJ1-2|.|TRBV6-1
CASSEAFRTGGGYTF
TGTGCCAGCAGTGAAGCGTTTCGGACAGGGGGCGGCTACACCTTC
>TRBD1|16|TRBJ1-2|.|TRBV10-3
CAISESTGTVLYGYTF
TGTGCCATCAGTGAAAGCACCGGGACAGTCCTCTATGGCTACACCTTC
>TRBD1|15|TRBJ1-2|.|TRBV6-2/TRBV6-3
CASGQSTFQGDGYTF
TGTGCCAGCGGCCAAAGCACCTTCCAGGGGGACGGCTACACCTTC
>TRBD1|12|TRBJ2-7|.|TRBV29-1
CSVGQGTYEQYF
TGCAGCGTTGGACAGGGTACCTACGAGCAGTACTTC
>.|14|TRBJ2-5|.|TRBV2
CASRSDGNQETQYF
TGTGCCAGCAGATCGGACGGGAACCAAGAGACCCAGTACTTC
>TRBD1|15|TRBJ2-5|.|TRBV5-1
CASSLSQGMKETQYF
TGCGCCAGCAGCCTGTCACAGGGGATGAAAGAGACCCAGTACTTC
>TRBD2|16|TRBJ2-3|.|TRBV6-1
CASSEGLAVSTDTQYF
TGTGCCAGCAGTGAGGGCCTAGCGGTTAGCACAGATACGCAGTATTTT
>.|14|TRBJ2-2|.|TRBV9
CASSVAGTGGELFF
TGTGCCAGCAGCGTAGCTGGAACAGGCGGGGAGCTGTTTTTT
>TRBD2|18|TRBJ2-3|.|TRBV10-3
CAISLGEAGLVVTDTQYF
TGTGCCATCAGCCTCGGCGAAGCAGGACTAGTGGTGACAGATACGCAGTATTTT
>TRBD1|14|TRBJ1-6|few|TRBV19
CASSMGQFLSPLHF
TGTGCCAGTAGTATGGGACAGTTCCTCTCCCCCCTCCACTTT
>.|16|TRBJ2-2|.|TRBV11-2
CASSLVSRGNTGELFF
TGTGCCAGCAGCTTAGTCAGCAGGGGGAACACCGGGGAGCTGTTTTTT
>TRBD1|15|TRBJ1-3|once|TRBV3-1/TRBV3-2
CASSQAGGTGNTIYF
TGTGCCAGCAGCCAAGCAGGGGGGACTGGAAACACCATATATTTT
>TRBD1|14|TRBJ1-2|.|TRBV7-3
CASSLGHEGQNYTF
TGTGCCAGCAGCTTAGGACACGAGGGACAGAACTACACCTTC
>TRBD1|15|TRBJ1-4|once|TRBV19
CASSMPRRQGVKLFF
TGTGCCAGTAGTATGCCACGGCGGCAGGGGGTAAAACTGTTTTTT
>.|19|TRBJ2-6|.|TRBV5-1
CASSFIRTAIFSGANVLTF
TGCGCCAGCAGCTTTATACGGACAGCTATCTTCTCTGGGGCCAACGTCCTGACTTTC
>TRBD1|17|TRBJ1-2|.|TRBV5-6
CASSQMTGVLANYGYTF
TGTGCCAGCAGCCAAATGACAGGGGTTTTGGCTAACTATGGCTACACCTTC
>.|14|TRBJ1-4|.|TRBV28
CASSAGVFHEKLFF
TGTGCCAGCAGTGCGGGGGTTTTCCATGAAAAACTGTTTTTT
>TRBD1|12|TRBJ2-7|.|TRBV28
CASSRRTGEQYF
TGTGCCAGCAGCCGCCGGACAGGCGAGCAGTACTTC
>TRBD1|14|TRBJ1-2|.|TRBV15
CATRRQGTNYGYTF
TGTGCCACCAGGAGACAGGGCACTAACTATGGCTACACCTTC
>.|17|TRBJ2-7|once|TRBV30
CAWRLQLGGPTYYEQYF
TGTGCCTGGAGACTACAGCTAGGGGGACCGACCTACTACGAGCAGTACTTC
>TRBD1|16|TRBJ2-2|.|TRBV18
CASSPPGQGAFGELFF
TGTGCCAGCTCACCTCCGGGACAGGGGGCCTTCGGGGAGCTGTTTTTT
>.|13|TRBJ2-6|.|TRBV11-3
CASKGTGANVLTF
TGTGCCAGCAAGGGGACTGGGGCCAACGTCCTGACTTTC
>TRBD2|18|TRBJ2-1|few|TRBV27
CASRLGLAGWSSYNEQFF
TGTGCCAGCAGATTGGGACTAGCGGGGTGGAGCTCCTACAATGAGCAGTTCTTC
>TRBD1|15|TRBJ1-2|few|TRBV5-4
CASSFTGTGSRGYTF
TGTGCCAGCAGCTTTACCGGGACAGGGAGCAGAGGCTACACCTTC
>.|12|TRBJ2-5|.|TRBV29-1
CSGGGQKETQYF
TGCAGCGGGGGAGGACAGAAAGAGACCCAGTACTTC
>.|15|TRBJ1-2|.|TRBV2
CASVGRGGAMDGYTF
TGTGCCAGCGTCGGGCGTGGGGGCGCAATGGATGGCTACACCTTC
>TRBD1|13|TRBJ2-1|.|TRBV10-1
CASSEADRGEQFF
TGCGCCAGCAGTGAGGCGGACAGGGGTGAGCAGTTCTTC